This is a list of T cell receptor beta chains from one sample in a study of cytomegalovirus exposure and HLA in healthy donors. Sequencing used immunoSEQ multiplex PCR; TCRdb keeps in-frame clones, though not all of them. The top ten hold roughly 2% of the sample, which has some 90,000 clones, 60% to 80% seen once. The sequencing sample was made of PBMCs. All receptors derive from a boy aged 5-17 years in good health and CMV-seronegative. Each CDR3 is given with its conserved first and last residue. Fields, in order: CDR3 DNA, CDR3 protein, CDR3 length, J gene, clone size, V gene, D gene. D genes are given only for firm matches. The size of a clone is reported for some rows only, either as once, few or many, or as a class for expanded clones.

TGCGCCAGCAGCCCTGTTGGAGGGAGGGCTGCCTACGAGCAGTACTTC,CASSPVGGRAAYEQYF,16,TRBJ2-7,NA,TRBV4-1,TRBD2
TGTGCCAGCAGCGTAACTCTCGGACTAGCGGGAGATACGCAGTATTTT,CASSVTLGLAGDTQYF,16,TRBJ2-3,NA,TRBV9,TRBD2
TGTGCCAGCAGTCAGACTAGCGGGGGGGCCCAGCAGTACTTC,CASSQTSGGAQQYF,14,TRBJ2-7,few,TRBV2,TRBD2
TGTGCCAGCTCACCTACGGGGACTGAAGCTTTCTTT,CASSPTGTEAFF,12,TRBJ1-1,NA,TRBV18,NA
TGCGCCAGCAGCTTGGACAGGGTTTACGAGCAGTACTTC,CASSLDRVYEQYF,13,TRBJ2-7,NA,TRBV5-1,NA
TGTGCCAGCAGCCTTCAGGGTTCCTATGGCTACACCTTC,CASSLQGSYGYTF,13,TRBJ1-2,NA,TRBV6-5,NA
TGTGCTTGTTCTCTAGCGGGATCAAACAATGAGCAGTTCTTC,CACSLAGSNNEQFF,14,TRBJ2-1,few,TRBV7-3,TRBD2
TGCGCCAGCAGCCAAGAGGGGACAGGGAAGGGAAAACTGTTTTTT,CASSQEGTGKGKLFF,15,TRBJ1-4,NA,TRBV4-1,TRBD1
TGTGCCATCAAAGATAGGGACTCTGGCGACACCATATATTTT,CAIKDRDSGDTIYF,14,TRBJ1-3,NA,TRBV10-3,NA
TGTGCCACCCATATTACCGGTAATGAAAAACTGTTTTTT,CATHITGNEKLFF,13,TRBJ1-4,NA,TRBV19,NA
TGTGCCACCGGAGATACAGGGTCCCCCAACTATGGCTACACCTTC,CATGDTGSPNYGYTF,15,TRBJ1-2,once,TRBV15,NA
TGCGCCAGCAGCCAAGATAGGGGCTACGAGCAGTACTTC,CASSQDRGYEQYF,13,TRBJ2-7,once,TRBV4-1,NA
TGCAGCGTTGAAGATCGCGGCCTATCCTACGAGCAGTACTTC,CSVEDRGLSYEQYF,14,TRBJ2-7,few,TRBV29-1,NA
TGTGCCAGCAGACGCGCCGGGGATGAGCAGTTCTTC,CASRRAGDEQFF,12,TRBJ2-1,NA,TRBV6-6,NA
TGTGCCAGCAGTGTCGGCGGACGGGAGGCCGAGAGAGAGCAGTACTTC,CASSVGGREAEREQYF,16,TRBJ2-7,few,TRBV25-1,TRBD2
TGTGCCAGCAGTTTCAGGCCAGATACGCAGTATTTT,CASSFRPDTQYF,12,TRBJ2-3,NA,TRBV14,NA
TGTGCCAGCAGCTTAGGCCCTATGAACACTGAAGCTTTCTTT,CASSLGPMNTEAFF,14,TRBJ1-1,NA,TRBV7-9,NA
TGTGCCAGCAGAAACAGGCCCTATGGCTACACCTTC,CASRNRPYGYTF,12,TRBJ1-2,NA,TRBV27,NA
TGCGCCAGCAGCGGGGCAAGGGTCACTGAGCAGTTCTTC,CASSGARVTEQFF,13,TRBJ2-1,NA,TRBV5-1,NA
TGTGCCAGCAGGGGCAGGTATGGCTACACCTTC,CASRGRYGYTF,11,TRBJ1-2,NA,TRBV28,NA
TGTGCCTGGAGTGAACTGGACAGGGGCAGCGACTATGGCTACACCTTC,CAWSELDRGSDYGYTF,16,TRBJ1-2,NA,TRBV30,TRBD1
TGTGCCAGCAGTCTAATCCAGACAGGGAACTATGGCTACACCTTC,CASSLIQTGNYGYTF,15,TRBJ1-2,NA,TRBV6-1,TRBD1
TGTGCCAGCAGTTTTATGCCACAGGGATTTTTCGCGGTAAATTCACCCCTCCACTTT,CASSFMPQGFFAVNSPLHF,19,TRBJ1-6,few,TRBV28,NA